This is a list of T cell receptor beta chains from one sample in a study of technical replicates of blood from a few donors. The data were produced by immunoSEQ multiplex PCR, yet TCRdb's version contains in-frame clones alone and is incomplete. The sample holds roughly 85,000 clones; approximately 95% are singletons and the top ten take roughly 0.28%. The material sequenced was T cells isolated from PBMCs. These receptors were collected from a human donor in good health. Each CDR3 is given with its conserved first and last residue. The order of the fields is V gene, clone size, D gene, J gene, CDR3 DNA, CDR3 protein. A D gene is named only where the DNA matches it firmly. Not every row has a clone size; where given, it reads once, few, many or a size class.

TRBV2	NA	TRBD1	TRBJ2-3	TGTGCCAGCAGCCCACGGACAGGACTCACAGATACGCAGTATTTT	CASSPRTGLTDTQYF
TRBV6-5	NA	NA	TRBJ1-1	TGTGCCAGCAGGTCCGGGACTTTGAACACTGAAGCTTTCTTT	CASRSGTLNTEAFF
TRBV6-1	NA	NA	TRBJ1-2	TGTGCCAGCAGGGACGGATTAGCGGATGGCTACACCTTC	CASRDGLADGYTF
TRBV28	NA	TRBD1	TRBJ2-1	TGTGCCAGTTACAGGGGAAACAATGAGCAGTTCTTC	CASYRGNNEQFF
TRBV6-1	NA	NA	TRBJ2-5	TGTGCCAGCAGGATCAGGGGTGGCCTACAAGAGACCCAGTACTTC	CASRIRGGLQETQYF
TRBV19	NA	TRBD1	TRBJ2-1	TGTGCCAGCAGGGGGTTGAGCAATGAGCAGTTCTTC	CASRGLSNEQFF
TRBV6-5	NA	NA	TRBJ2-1	TGTGCCAGCAGTTACTCGGGGCGTAAATACAATGAGCAGTTCTTC	CASSYSGRKYNEQFF
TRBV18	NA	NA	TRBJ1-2	TGTGCCAGCTCACCGGAGGCAGGTAGAGACTATGGCTACACCTTC	CASSPEAGRDYGYTF
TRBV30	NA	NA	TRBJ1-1	TGTGCCTGGAGTTTAATGAACACTGAAGCTTTCTTT	CAWSLMNTEAFF
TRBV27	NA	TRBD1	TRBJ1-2	TGTGCCAGCAGTCTTGTCGGGACAGGGACATTCGTAGATGGCTACACCTTC	CASSLVGTGTFVDGYTF
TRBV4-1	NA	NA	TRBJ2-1	TGCGCCAGCAGCCATCCGGTTCGGGATGAGCAGTTCTTC	CASSHPVRDEQFF
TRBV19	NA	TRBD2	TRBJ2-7	TGTGCCAGTAGTATAGCGGGGGGGGAATACGAGCAGTACTTC	CASSIAGGEYEQYF
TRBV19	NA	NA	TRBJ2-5	TGTGCCAGTAGGGGAGCAGAAGGGAGAGAAGAGACCCAGTACTTC	CASRGAEGREETQYF
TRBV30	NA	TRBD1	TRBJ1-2	TGTGCCTGGAGTTACAGGGGGCGCGGCTACACCTTC	CAWSYRGRGYTF
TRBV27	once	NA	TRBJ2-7	TGTGCCAGCGCTACGGTGGCCCAGGGGGAGCAGTACTTC	CASATVAQGEQYF
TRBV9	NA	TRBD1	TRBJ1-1	TGTGCCAGCAGCCTCAGCGGGGGGACAGCCAACACTGAAGCTTTCTTT	CASSLSGGTANTEAFF
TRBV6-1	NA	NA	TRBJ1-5	TGTGCCAGCATTTCGGGTTATAATCAGCCCCAGCATTTT	CASISGYNQPQHF
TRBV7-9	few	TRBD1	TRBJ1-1	TGTGCCAGCAGCACACAGGGGGGGACTGAAGCTTTCTTT	CASSTQGGTEAFF
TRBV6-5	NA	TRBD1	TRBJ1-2	TGTGCCAGCAGTTACTCACAGGGGAGCTATGGCTACACCTTC	CASSYSQGSYGYTF
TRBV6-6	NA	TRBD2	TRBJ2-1	TGTGCCAGCAGTTACCTAGCGGGCTACAATGAGCAGTTCTTC	CASSYLAGYNEQFF
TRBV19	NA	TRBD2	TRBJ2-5	TGTGCCAGTAGTATAGGGCTAGCGGGAGTCAAGACCCAGTACTTC	CASSIGLAGVKTQYF
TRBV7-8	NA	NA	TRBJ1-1	TGTGCCAGCAGTACCTTCGGGTTTATGGGGCCTGAAGCTTTCTTT	CASSTFGFMGPEAFF
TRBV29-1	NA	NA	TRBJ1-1	TGCAGCGTCAAGCGGGTAGGCGCTTTCTTT	CSVKRVGAFF
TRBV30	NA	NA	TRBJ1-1	TGTGCCTCAGAGGGGGCTGAAGCTTTCTTT	CASEGAEAFF
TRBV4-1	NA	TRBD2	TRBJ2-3	TGCGCCAGCAGCCACATAGCGGGGGGGGAGGATACGCAGTATTTT	CASSHIAGGEDTQYF
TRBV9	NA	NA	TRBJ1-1	TGTGCCAGCAGCGCCCATTTTTTGTCCCCGGGGTATGAAGCTTTCTTT	CASSAHFLSPGYEAFF
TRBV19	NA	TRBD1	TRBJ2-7	TGTGCCAGTAGTGTAAAACAGGGGCCGGGGGAGCAGTACTTC	CASSVKQGPGEQYF